The 32 T cell receptor beta chains below all came from one sample that was sequenced in a study of blood T cell repertoires in COVID-19. Here immunoSEQ multiplex PCR was the method, and the copy in TCRdb shows in-frame clones only, minus some. Of around 160,000 clones in the sample, 80% are singletons; the top ten hold around 6%. Material: PBMCs or T cells enriched from blood (not recorded which). The receptors were gathered from a man aged 35-49 years who had recovered from COVID-19.

The V call is TRBV19, the J call TRBJ2-1; TRBD2 agrees at 7 bases. Germline V CDR1 and CDR2: LNHDA, SQIVND (reference sequence). Trimming took 6 bases from V and 5 from J; bases not matched to a gene: 7. CDR3 length equals 14 residues. CDR3 amino acids: CASRPSGTDNEQFF. Written as DNA, the CDR3 is TGTGCCAGTAGACCAAGCGGGACTGACAATGAGCAGTTCTTC.

As concerns this clone: The sample contains more than one DNA sequence encoding this CDR3. The V call is TRBV7-3, the J call TRBJ1-6; D may be TRBD1 (5 bases). The germline V and J ends were trimmed by 1 base and 9 bases, with 7 bases remaining between them. Germline values: CDR1 SGHTA, CDR2 FQGTGA. CDR3 length: 13 residues. This CDR3 reads CASSLNQGSPLHF. The CDR3 DNA is TGTGCCAGCAGCTTAAATCAGGGTTCACCCCTCCACTTT.

The rearrangement joins TRBV13 to TRBJ2-2, with a weak D call TRBD1 (6 bases). CDR3 size: 14 residues. The germline gives CDR1 PRHDT, CDR2 FYEKMQ (reference sequence). Trimming shortened V by 0 bases and J by 6 bases, and 8 bases separated the two germline ends. The CDR3 region has the DNA TGTGCCAGCAGCTTAGGCAGGGGCGCCGGGGAGCTGTTTTTT. This sequence encodes CASSLGRGAGELFF.

The J gene is TRBJ2-3, the V gene TRBV19; TRBD2 agrees at 11 bases. CDR1 and CDR2 (germline): LNHDA, SQIVND (reference sequence). J lost 5 bases, V lost 5 bases, and 9 bases had no gene match. The CDR3 length is 16 residues. CDR3 amino acids: CASSPPSGGRRDTQYF. For the CDR3, the DNA is TGTGCCAGTAGTCCTCCTAGCGGGGGGAGAAGAGATACGCAGTATTTT.

This clone turned up a few times. The chain carries TRBV5-1 and TRBJ1-6; 11 positions agree with TRBD1. This CDR3 has 16 amino acids. V gave up 0 bases and J gave up 10 bases; unmatched junction bases: 6. Germline V CDR1 and CDR2: SGHRS, YFSETQ. The CDR3 region has the DNA TGCGCCAGCAGCTTGGAAGAGGACAGGGGGCGGTCACCCCTCCACTTT. Protein product: CASSLEEDRGRSPLHF. The full variable domain, its missing parts supplied by reference TRBV5-1 and TRBJ1-6, is KAGVTQTPRYLIKTRGQQVTLSCSPISGHRSVSWYQQTPGQGLQFLFEYFSETQRNKGNFPGRFSGRQFSNSRSEMNVSTLELGDSALYLCASSLEEDRGRSPLHFGNGTRLTVT.

This clone was seen once. The CDR3 region has the DNA TGTGCCAGCTCACCCTCGTTAGCTGAAGCTTTCTTT. This encodes CASSPSLAEAFF. V gene TRBV18 combines with J gene TRBJ1-1; D gene ambiguous. Between the trimmed V and J ends, which lost 3 bases and 6 bases, there was a span of 8 bases. This CDR3 spans 12 amino acids. The germline gives CDR1 KGHSH, CDR2 LQKENI.

This clone was seen only a few times. The CDR3 nucleotides are TGTGCCAGTGTGAGGGGGCCACGGACCGGGGAGCTGTTTTTT. This gives the protein CASVRGPRTGELFF. The rearrangement links TRBV19 to TRBJ2-2, with 7 bases aligning to TRBD1. Looked up from germline, CDR1 is LNHDA and CDR2 is SQIVND (reference sequence). The junction had 8 bases not matched to a gene; V was cut back by 8 bases and J by 5 bases. CDR3 size: 14 residues.

This chain uses TRBV5-4 with TRBJ1-1; D may be TRBD1 (5 bases). This CDR3 contains 14 residues. V was pared by 2 bases and J by 6 bases, with 14 bases between. Germline V gene sequence: CDR1 SGHNT, CDR2 YYREEE (reference sequence). CDR3 nucleotides: TGTGCCAGCAGCTTATTGGCGTCCAGGGCTGAAGCTTTCTTT. Encoded protein: CASSLLASRAEAFF.

V usage is TRBV30 and J usage is TRBJ2-7, with 10 bases aligning to TRBD1. Germline CDR1 is GTSNPN and CDR2 is SVGIG (reference sequence). Trimming at V came to 1 base and at J to 2 bases, leaving 5 bases not matched to a gene. The CDR3 loop spans 15 amino acids. The CDR3 sequence is CAWSAGTGVPYEQYV. As DNA, the CDR3 is TGTGCCTGGAGTGCAGGGACAGGGGTTCCCTACGAGCAGTACGTC.

The chain links TRBV2 to TRBJ1-1; D is perhaps TRBD1 (5 bases). In germline, CDR1 is SNHLY, CDR2 FYNNEI. The germline V and J ends were trimmed by 8 bases and 11 bases, with 18 bases remaining between them. The length of the CDR3 is 12 residues. CDR3 sequence reads: CASLGDGGVAFF. CDR3 in DNA: TGTGCCAGCCTTGGGGACGGAGGGGTGGCTTTCTTT.

The sample holds one count of this clone. The chain combines TRBV30 with TRBJ2-5; possible D gene TRBD2, 6 bases. This CDR3 has 15 amino acids. Germline CDR1 reads GTSNPN; CDR2 reads SVGIG (reference sequence). The V and J ends lost 3 bases and 0 bases respectively, with 14 bases between them. The CDR3 spells CAWRARESYQETQYF. The DNA for the CDR3 is TGTGCCTGGAGGGCCCGGGAGAGTTACCAAGAGACCCAGTACTTC.

This clone was observed once. This chain uses TRBV6-5 with TRBJ2-3, with 10 bases fitting TRBD2. The V gene's germline CDR1 is MNHEY and CDR2 SVGAGI. With 6 bases clipped from V and 1 base from J, the junction kept 4 bases outside the gene matches. The CDR3 totals 15 residues. The CDR3 protein is CASSLGLAGTDTQYF. The CDR3 nucleotides are TGTGCCAGCAGCTTAGGACTAGCGGGCACAGATACGCAGTATTTT.

J is TRBJ2-1 and V is TRBV3-1 (or the pseudogene TRBV3-2), with TRBD2 as a possible D gene (6 bases). This CDR3 is 16 amino acids long. Germline CDR1 reads LGHDT; CDR2 reads YNNKEL (reference sequence). The V and J ends lost 1 base and 9 bases respectively, with 19 bases between them. The CDR3 spells CASSQGGAGAGGEQFF. CDR3 DNA: TGTGCCAGCAGCCAAGGCGGGGCAGGCGCAGGAGGTGAGCAGTTCTTC.

V and J are TRBV9 and TRBJ1-2; no reliable D call. Germline assignment: CDR1 SGDLS and CDR2 YYNGEE. Trimming removed 7 bases from V and 4 bases from J, with 11 bases in between. The CDR3 has 12 amino acids. The CDR3 here is CASGNGLYGYTF. The CDR3 bases are TGTGCCAGCGGGAACGGACTCTATGGCTACACCTTC. The entire variable domain, with the rest obtained from reference TRBV9 and TRBJ1-2, is as follows: DSGVTQTPKHLITATGQRVTLRCSPRSGDLSVYWYQQSLDQGLQFLIQYYNGEERAKGNILERFSAQQFPDLHSELNLSSLELGDSALYFCASGNGLYGYTFGSGTRLTVV.

The chain is built from TRBV7-7 and TRBJ2-1; D possibly corresponds to TRBD1 (7 bases). This CDR3 comprises 16 residues. Germline V gene sequence: CDR1 SSHAT, CDR2 FNYEAQ (reference sequence). Trimming removed 0 bases from V and 7 bases from J, with 16 bases in between. This CDR3 is CASSLASSRGENEQFF. CDR3 coding DNA: TGTGCCAGCAGCTTAGCCTCCTCCAGGGGGGAGAATGAGCAGTTCTTC.

The rearrangement joins TRBV5-1 to TRBJ1-2; D gene ambiguous. V was cut by 3 bases and J by 1 base, with 13 bases left in between. The length of the CDR3 is 15 residues. Per the germline V gene, CDR1 is SGHRS and CDR2 is YFSETQ. CDR3 sequence reads: CASSWTYADNYGYTF. The DNA for the CDR3 is TGCGCCAGCAGCTGGACTTACGCGGATAACTATGGCTACACCTTC.

The V call is TRBV18, the J call TRBJ2-6, with a tentative D call TRBD2 (6 bases). The V and J ends lost 5 bases and 2 bases respectively, with 13 bases between them. The germline V gene encodes CDR1 KGHSH and CDR2 LQKENI. CDR3 size: 16 residues. The CDR3 region has the DNA TGTGCCAGCTCAAAGGATACGGGAGCTGGGGCCAACGTCCTGACTTTC. It is translated as CASSKDTGAGANVLTF.

The rearrangement uses TRBV2 and TRBJ2-2; D is unresolved. Trimming cost V 9 bases and J 1 base, with 12 bases left between them. The CDR3 has 14 amino acids. Germline CDR1 is SNHLY and CDR2 is FYNNEI. CDR3 protein: CASLESGNTGELFF. The CDR3 DNA sequence: TGTGCCAGTCTCGAATCCGGGAACACCGGGGAGCTGTTTTTT.

V gene TRBV10-3 combines with J gene TRBJ2-1, with 9 bases lining up with TRBD2. Germline loops: CDR1 ENHRY, CDR2 SYGVKD. CDR3 length equals 15 residues. V trimming: 5 bases; J trimming: 8 bases; junction bases outside the gene matches: 10. The CDR3 coding sequence is TGTGCCATCAGTTTAGCGGGGGCCAATGTGGATGAGCAGTTCTTC. Amino acid sequence: CAISLAGANVDEQFF.

This clone has a handful of counts. This chain connects TRBV7-9 to TRBJ1-1, with D possibly matching TRBD1 (6 bases). The CDR3 is 15 amino acids. Germline V gene sequence: CDR1 SEHNR, CDR2 FQNEAQ (reference sequence). The V and J ends lost 5 bases and 0 bases respectively, with 13 bases between them. CDR3 sequence: CASSIRTAMNTEAFF. The DNA of the CDR3 is TGTGCCAGCAGCATCCGGACAGCTATGAACACTGAAGCTTTCTTT. The entire variable domain, with the rest obtained from reference TRBV7-9 and TRBJ1-1, is as follows: DTGVSQNPRHKITKRGQNVTFRCDPISEHNRLYWYRQTLGQGPEFLTYFQNEAQLEKSRLLSDRFSAERPKGSFSTLEIQRTEQGDSAMYLCASSIRTAMNTEAFFGQGTRLTVV.

To note about this clone: The sample has other DNA sequences that encode this CDR3 too. The chain employs TRBV6-5 and TRBJ1-1; TRBD1 agrees at 8 bases. The CDR3 has 14 residues. Germline values: CDR1 MNHEY, CDR2 SVGAGI. V was clipped by 4 bases and J by 5 bases; unmatched bases: 6. The CDR3 is CASSSGQGRTEAFF. CDR3 sequence (DNA): TGTGCCAGCAGTTCCGGACAGGGACGGACTGAAGCTTTCTTT.

This clone was counted between two and nine times. The genes are TRBV6-5 and TRBJ1-1; tentative D call: TRBD1 (6 bases). This CDR3 is built from 14 residues. CDR1 and CDR2 (germline): MNHEY, SVGAGI. V was cut by 2 bases and J by 4 bases, with 11 bases left in between. Here the CDR3 reads CASSYLGGVTEAFF. CDR3 DNA: TGTGCCAGCAGTTACCTAGGGGGGGTCACTGAAGCTTTCTTT.

The V and J genes are TRBV7-3 and TRBJ2-3; D perhaps matches TRBD2 (6 bases). CDR1 is SGHTA and CDR2 is FQGTGA in the germline V gene. There are 18 residues in the CDR3. Trimming pared 3 bases from V and 4 bases from J, leaving 23 bases between. Here the CDR3 DNA reads TGTGCCAGCAGCTTGCTTGGGCCGGGACTCCTACCGCCAGATACGCAGTATTTT. It is translated as CASSLLGPGLLPPDTQYF.

The chain uses TRBV14 and TRBJ1-4, with TRBD1 as a possible D gene (6 bases). V was cut by 3 bases and J by 8 bases, with 13 bases left in between. This CDR3 spans 14 amino acids. Germline V gives CDR1 SGHDN, CDR2 FVKESK. The CDR3 DNA reads TGTGCCAGCAGCCATAGGACAGTGCCGGAAAAACTGTTTTTT. Its translation: CASSHRTVPEKLFF. The variable domain in full, with the rest retrieved from reference TRBV14 and TRBJ1-4, is EAGVTQFPSHSVIEKGQTVTLRCDPISGHDNLYWYRRVMGKEIKFLLHFVKESKQDESGMPNNRFLAERTGGTYSTLKVQPAELEDSGVYFCASSHRTVPEKLFFGSGTQLSVL.

The chain joins TRBV19 to TRBJ2-7; TRBD1 matches at 10 bases. The trim removed 9 bases at V and 6 bases at J, leaving 8 bases unmatched. The CDR3 sequence is 13 residues long. Germline V gene lookup returns CDR1 LNHDA and CDR2 SQIVND (reference sequence). In DNA, the CDR3 is TGTGCCAGGCCGGGACAGGGGTCGAGCGAGCAGTACTTC. Translating gives CARPGQGSSEQYF.

The gene calls are TRBV30 and TRBJ2-6; the D gene is possibly TRBD1 (7 bases). Germline assignment: CDR1 GTSNPN and CDR2 SVGIG (reference sequence). CDR3 size: 20 residues. Trimming shortened V by 8 bases and J by 0 bases, and 29 bases separated the two germline ends. CDR3 nucleotides: TGTGCCCGGAAGGGGGGACAGCGAAACCAACGCACCTCTGGGGCCAACGTCCTGACTTTC. It encodes CARKGGQRNQRTSGANVLTF.

The chain combines TRBV29-1 with TRBJ1-2; weak D call: TRBD1 (6 bases). Trimming pared 6 bases from V and 6 bases from J, leaving 11 bases between. The CDR3 is 11 residues long. The germline gives CDR1 SQVTM, CDR2 ANQGSEA. CDR3 in amino acids: CSVSGGHGYTF. CDR3 DNA sequence: TGCAGCGTAAGCGGGGGCCATGGCTACACCTTC.

The CDR3 loop reads CASSLEGVNTEAFF. The CDR3 region has the DNA TGTGCCAGCAGCTTAGAGGGAGTGAACACTGAAGCTTTCTTT. The chain has TRBV11-3 and TRBJ1-1; D ambiguous. The CDR3 spans 14 residues. V lost 0 bases, J lost 0 bases, and 5 bases lay in between. The germline CDR1 and CDR2 sequences are SGHNT and YENEEA. The full variable domain, in which reference TRBV11-3 and TRBJ1-1 provide the parts outside the CDR3, is EAGVVQSPRYKIIEKKQPVAFWCNPISGHNTLYWYLQNLGQGPELLIRYENEEAVDDSQLPKDRFSAERLKGVDSTLKIQPAELGDSAVYLCASSLEGVNTEAFFGQGTRLTVV.

The J gene is TRBJ2-3, the V gene TRBV10-2, with TRBD2 matching 7 bases. Germline loops: CDR1 WSHSY, CDR2 SAAADI. The CDR3 is 14 residues long. Trimming at V came to 0 bases and at J to 4 bases, leaving 1 base not matched to a gene. This CDR3 is CASSESRGADTQYF. CDR3 sequence (DNA): TGCGCCAGCAGTGAGTCCCGGGGGGCAGATACGCAGTATTTT.

This rearrangement joins TRBV13 to TRBJ2-3, with 10 nucleotides matching TRBD2. The V gene's germline CDR1 is PRHDT and CDR2 FYEKMQ (reference sequence). V shed 4 bases and J 1 base; nucleotides not matched to a gene: 2. The CDR3 contains 15 residues. CDR3 bases: TGTGCCAGCAGCTCAACTAGCGGGGGCACAGATACGCAGTATTTT. This encodes CASSSTSGGTDTQYF.

The V and J genes are TRBV9 and TRBJ1-1, with TRBD1 matching 7 bases. Germline lookup yields CDR1 SGDLS and CDR2 YYNGEE. Trimming took 1 base from V and 4 from J; bases not matched to a gene: 7. CDR3 length equals 15 residues. CDR3 in DNA: TGTGCCAGCAGCGTACACAGGGGAGAGGGCACTGAAGCTTTCTTT. Its translation: CASSVHRGEGTEAFF.

The V call is TRBV7-3, the J call TRBJ2-3, with 9 bases that match TRBD2. The germline V gene encodes CDR1 SGHTA and CDR2 FQGTGA. The CDR3 spans 14 residues. The ends lost 4 bases at V and 3 bases at J; junction bases unmatched: 2. This CDR3 is CASSSGLATDTQYF. Written as DNA, the CDR3 is TGTGCCAGCAGCTCGGGACTAGCAACAGATACGCAGTATTTT.